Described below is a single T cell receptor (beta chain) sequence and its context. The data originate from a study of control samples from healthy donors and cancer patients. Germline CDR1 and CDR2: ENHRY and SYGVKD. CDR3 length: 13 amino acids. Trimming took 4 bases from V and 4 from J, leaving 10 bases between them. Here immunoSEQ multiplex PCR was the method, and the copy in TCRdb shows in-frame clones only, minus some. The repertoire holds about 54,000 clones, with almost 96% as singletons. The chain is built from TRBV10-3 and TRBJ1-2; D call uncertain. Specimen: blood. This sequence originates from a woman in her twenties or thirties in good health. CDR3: CAISGSGPYGYTF. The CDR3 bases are TGTGCCATCAGTGGATCTGGACCCTATGGCTACACCTTC.